Following are 14 T cell receptor beta chains from one sample sequenced in a study of cytomegalovirus exposure and HLA in healthy donors. The study ran its PCR with 60 Vbeta and 13 Jbeta primers. The method was immunoSEQ multiplex PCR; TCRdb's version includes in-frame clones alone and lacks a portion of them. The sample shows about 98,000 clones, about four fifths of them seen only once. The sample was PBMCs. These TCRs come from a female donor in good health and CMV-seropositive.

J is TRBJ2-7 and V is TRBV6-1, with 9 nucleotides matching TRBD1. Per germline, CDR1 MNHNS and CDR2 SASEGT. J gave up 6 bases and V 0 bases, and 6 bases lay outside the gene matches. The CDR3 contains 15 residues. CDR3 sequence: CASSEALGTGREQYF. CDR3 nucleotide sequence: TGTGCCAGCAGTGAAGCGCTTGGGACAGGGCGCGAGCAGTACTTC.

The chain employs TRBV15 and TRBJ2-3; D perhaps matches TRBD1 (5 bases). This CDR3 region has 18 residues. Trimming shortened V by 0 bases and J by 1 base, and 17 bases separated the two germline ends. Germline CDR1 is LNHNV and CDR2 is YYDKDF (reference sequence). CDR3 nucleotides: TGTGCCACCAGCAGAGATCTCCCCAAGCAAGGGGGCACAGATACGCAGTATTTT. Residues: CATSRDLPKQGGTDTQYF.

This CDR3 is CASSMGAGAPLHF. CDR3 coding DNA: TGTGCCAGCAGTATGGGAGCCGGAGCACCCCTCCACTTT. This sequence joins TRBV6-4 and TRBJ1-6; unclear D gene. Germline V CDR1 and CDR2: MRHNA, SNTAGT. V lost 5 bases and J lost 11, with 13 bases in between. The CDR3 is made up of 13 amino acids.

The chain combines TRBV7-2 with TRBJ2-3; a possible D gene is TRBD1 (6 bases). V was trimmed by 4 bases and J by 1 base, leaving 15 bases between them. The germline V gene has CDR1 SGHTA and CDR2 FQGNSA. This CDR3 is 16 amino acids long. CDR3 loop: CASSSLWAGGTDTQYF. The CDR3 DNA reads TGTGCCAGCAGCTCCTTGTGGGCAGGGGGCACAGATACGCAGTATTTT.

The chain joins TRBV28 to TRBJ2-5; tentatively, D is TRBD2 (6 bases). Germline CDR1 is MDHEN and CDR2 is SYDVKM. Trimming stripped 1 base from V and 5 bases from J, with 14 bases between. This CDR3 contains 15 residues. The CDR3 bases are TGTGCCAGCAGTTTATTCGGGGGATTACGGGAGACCCAGTACTTC. Residues: CASSLFGGLRETQYF. Full variable domain (rest looked up from reference TRBV28 and TRBJ2-5): DVKVTQSSRYLVKRTGEKVFLECVQDMDHENMFWYRQDPGLGLRLIYFSYDVKMKEKGDIPEGYSVSREKKERFSLILESASTNQTSMYLCASSLFGGLRETQYFGPGTRLLVL.

V gene TRBV2 combines with J gene TRBJ1-5; TRBD1 is a possible D gene (5 bases). V lost 8 bases to trimming and J lost 9 bases, with 23 bases between them. The germline CDR1 and CDR2 sequences are SNHLY and FYNNEI. This CDR3 comprises 15 residues. The CDR3 protein is CASGGGKGSVRPQHF. CDR3 in DNA: TGTGCCAGCGGGGGGGGTAAGGGGAGTGTACGGCCCCAGCATTTT.

The chain links TRBV5-1 to TRBJ2-7; 8 nucleotides line up with TRBD1. The germline gives CDR1 SGHRS, CDR2 YFSETQ. The CDR3 runs to 16 residues. J was trimmed by 1 base and V by 0 bases; bases with no gene match: 6. The CDR3 reads CASSLGGTGHSYEQYF. The CDR3 DNA reads TGCGCCAGCAGCTTGGGGGGGACAGGACATTCCTACGAGCAGTACTTC.

The chain links TRBV5-1 to TRBJ2-1, with 13 bases identical to TRBD2. CDR3 size: 14 residues. The junction had 8 bases not matched to a gene; V was cut back by 9 bases and J by 8 bases. From germline, CDR1 is SGHRS and CDR2 YFSETQ. The CDR3 DNA is TGCGCCACCACAAGGACTAGCGGGGGCTATGAGCAGTTCTTC. This encodes CATTRTSGGYEQFF.

In DNA form, the CDR3 reads TGCGCCAACCCCGGGTGGCCGGCCAATCAGCCCCAGCATTTT. This encodes CANPGWPANQPQHF. This chain joins TRBV5-1 and TRBJ1-5; D uncertain. Germline lookup yields CDR1 SGHRS and CDR2 YFSETQ. The V gene lost 9 bases and the J gene lost 3 bases, with 16 bases spanning the gap. There are 14 residues in the CDR3.

The V gene is TRBV6-5, the J gene TRBJ2-7; TRBD2 is a possible D gene (6 bases). V lost 6 bases and J 5 bases, leaving 14 bases between the germline ends. CDR3 size: 13 residues. CDR1 and CDR2 from the germline V gene are MNHEY and SVGAGI. In DNA, the CDR3 is TGTGCCAGCAGGCGAACTAGCTTCCACGAGCAGTACTTC. This codes for CASRRTSFHEQYF.

In nucleotides, the CDR3 is TGTGCCAGCAGTAAGGGACTGGTTAATGAAAAACTGTTTTTT. Its translation: CASSKGLVNEKLFF. The chain recombines TRBV28 with TRBJ1-4; D perhaps matches TRBD1 (5 bases). Germline V gives CDR1 MDHEN, CDR2 SYDVKM. The CDR3 is made up of 14 amino acids. V gave up 5 bases and J gave up 4 bases, with 11 bases separating them.

The chain carries TRBV28 and TRBJ2-5; D unresolved. V was shortened by 5 bases and J by 2 bases, with 15 bases between the two germline ends. The CDR3 extends over 15 amino acids. Germline CDR1 and CDR2: MDHEN and SYDVKM. The CDR3 DNA reads as TGTGCCAGCAGTCTCCCCCGTCTCACTCAAGAGACCCAGTACTTC. It yields the protein CASSLPRLTQETQYF. Supplemented by reference TRBV28 and TRBJ2-5, the full variable domain reads DVKVTQSSRYLVKRTGEKVFLECVQDMDHENMFWYRQDPGLGLRLIYFSYDVKMKEKGDIPEGYSVSREKKERFSLILESASTNQTSMYLCASSLPRLTQETQYFGPGTRLLVL.

The sample holds one count of this clone. J is TRBJ1-5 and V is TRBV7-9; no firm D call. The CDR3 totals 13 residues. Trimming took 5 bases from V and 7 from J, leaving 12 bases between them. Germline loops: CDR1 SEHNR, CDR2 FQNEAQ (reference sequence). The CDR3 nucleotides read TGTGCCAGCAGCCGCGGGGTAGAGCAGCCCCAGCATTTT. This sequence encodes CASSRGVEQPQHF. Looking up the rest from reference TRBV7-9 and TRBJ1-5 gives the full variable domain: DTGVSQNPRHKITKRGQNVTFRCDPISEHNRLYWYRQTLGQGPEFLTYFQNEAQLEKSRLLSDRFSAERPKGSFSTLEIQRTEQGDSAMYLCASSRGVEQPQHFGDGTRLSIL.

V is TRBV5-4 and J is TRBJ2-7, with D possibly being TRBD1 (6 bases). This CDR3 has 14 amino acids. V shed 1 base and J shed 5 bases, with 13 bases lying between them. CDR1 is SGHNT, CDR2 YYREEE, per germline (reference sequence). The CDR3 coding sequence is TGTGCCAGCAGCTTGCAACAGGGTGTCAACGAGCAGTACTTC. Translation: CASSLQQGVNEQYF.